The following is a T cell receptor beta chain sequence with its context. With 6 bases removed from V and 3 bases from J, the gap between germline ends came to 9 bases. The CDR3 is 13 residues long. Germline V gene lookup returns CDR1 WSHSY and CDR2 SAAADI. The sample originates from a study of T cell changes during pregnancy in multiple sclerosis. TCRdb's table, derived via immunoSEQ multiplex PCR, lists solely in-frame clones and lacks some. This sample carries fewer than 65,000 clones, over 80% of them seen once, and the ten largest clones take about a tenth. The source of this sequence is a female donor with multiple sclerosis, enrolled in a pregnancy study. This material consisted of CD8+ T cells from peripheral blood mononuclear cells, taken after pregnancy. V gene TRBV10-2 combines with J gene TRBJ2-1; TRBD2 is a possible D gene (5 bases). The CDR3 sequence: CASSLTSYNEQFF. The CDR3 DNA sequence: TGCGCCAGCAGCCTTACTAGCTACAATGAGCAGTTCTTC.